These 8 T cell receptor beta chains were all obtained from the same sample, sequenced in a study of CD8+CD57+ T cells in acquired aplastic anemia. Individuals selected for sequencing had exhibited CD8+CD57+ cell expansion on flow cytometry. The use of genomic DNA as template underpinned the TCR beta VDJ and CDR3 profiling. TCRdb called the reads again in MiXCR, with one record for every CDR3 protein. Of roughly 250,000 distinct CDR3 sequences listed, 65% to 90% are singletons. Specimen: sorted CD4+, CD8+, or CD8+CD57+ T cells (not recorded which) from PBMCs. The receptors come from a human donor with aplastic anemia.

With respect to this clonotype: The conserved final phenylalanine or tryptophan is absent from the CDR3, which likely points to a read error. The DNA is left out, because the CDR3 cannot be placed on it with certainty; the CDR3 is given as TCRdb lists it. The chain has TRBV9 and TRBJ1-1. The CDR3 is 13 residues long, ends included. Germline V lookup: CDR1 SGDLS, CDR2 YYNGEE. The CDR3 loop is CASSGDSYTDTEV.

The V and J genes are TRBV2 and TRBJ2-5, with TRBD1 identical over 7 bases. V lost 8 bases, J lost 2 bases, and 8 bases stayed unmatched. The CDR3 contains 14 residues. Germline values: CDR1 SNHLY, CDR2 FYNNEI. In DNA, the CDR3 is TGTGCCAGCGGGGAAGGGGGCGAGCAAGAGACCCAGTACTTC. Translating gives CASGEGGEQETQYF. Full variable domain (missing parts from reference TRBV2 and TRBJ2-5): EPEVTQTPSHQVTQMGQEVILRCVPISNHLYFYWYRQILGQKVEFLVSFYNNEISEKSEIFDDQFSVERPDGSNFTLKIRSTKLEDSAMYFCASGEGGEQETQYFGPGTRLLVL.

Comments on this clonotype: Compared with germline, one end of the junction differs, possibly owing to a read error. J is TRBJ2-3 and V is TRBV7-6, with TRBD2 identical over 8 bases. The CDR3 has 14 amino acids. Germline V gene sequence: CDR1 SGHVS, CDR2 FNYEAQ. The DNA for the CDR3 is TGTGCCAGCAGCCCAGCGGGGGATAGCGACACCAATGAGTTT. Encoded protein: CASSPAGDSDTNEF.

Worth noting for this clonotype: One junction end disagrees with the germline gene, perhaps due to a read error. The CDR3 sequence is CASSLGHGTENTHF. The CDR3 nucleotides are TGTGCCAGCAGCTTAGGCCACGGGACAGAAAACACCCACTTC. V is TRBV7-6 and J is TRBJ2-5; the match to TRBD1 covers 7 bases. The CDR3 is 14 residues long. Germline CDR1 SGHVS, CDR2 FNYEAQ.

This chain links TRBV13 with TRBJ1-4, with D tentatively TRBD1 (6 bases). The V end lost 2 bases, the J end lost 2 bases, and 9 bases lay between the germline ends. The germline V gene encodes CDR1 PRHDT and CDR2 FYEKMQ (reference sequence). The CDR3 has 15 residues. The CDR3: CASSLRGGTNEKLFF. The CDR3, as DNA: TGTGCCAGCAGCTTACGGGGGGGCACTAATGAAAAACTGTTTTTT.

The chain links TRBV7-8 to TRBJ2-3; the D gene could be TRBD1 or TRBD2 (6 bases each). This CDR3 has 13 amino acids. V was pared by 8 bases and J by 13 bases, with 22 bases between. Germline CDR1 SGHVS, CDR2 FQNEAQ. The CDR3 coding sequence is TGTGCCAGCGGCGAAGGGGGAGGAGACGCGAAGTATTTT. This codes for CASGEGGGDAKYF.

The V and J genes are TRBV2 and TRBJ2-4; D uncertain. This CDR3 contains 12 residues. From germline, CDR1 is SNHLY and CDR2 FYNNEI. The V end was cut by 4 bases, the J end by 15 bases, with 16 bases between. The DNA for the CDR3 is TGTGCCAGCAGTGGGCTTGGGAACATACTGTACTTC. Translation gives CASSGLGNILYF. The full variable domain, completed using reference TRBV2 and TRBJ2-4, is EPEVTQTPSHQVTQMGQEVILRCVPISNHLYFYWYRQILGQKVEFLVSFYNNEISEKSEIFDDQFSVERPDGSNFTLKIRSTKLEDSAMYFCASSGLGNILYFGAGTRLSVL.

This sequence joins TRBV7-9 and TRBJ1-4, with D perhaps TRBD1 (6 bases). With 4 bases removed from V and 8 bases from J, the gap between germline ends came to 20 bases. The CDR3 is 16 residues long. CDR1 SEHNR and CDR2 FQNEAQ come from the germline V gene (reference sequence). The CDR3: CASSSIRSGGSEKLFF. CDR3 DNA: TGTGCCAGCAGCTCAATAAGAAGCGGGGGCAGCGAAAAACTGTTTTTT. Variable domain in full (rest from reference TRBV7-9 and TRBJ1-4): DTGVSQNPRHKITKRGQNVTFRCDPISEHNRLYWYRQTLGQGPEFLTYFQNEAQLEKSRLLSDRFSAERPKGSFSTLEIQRTEQGDSAMYLCASSSIRSGGSEKLFFGSGTQLSVL.